This T cell receptor beta chain originates from a study of human versus mouse CDR3 diversity and MHC coevolution. Study-wide findings and caveats: Clonal inequality was lowest in two of the three human donors.

V was shortened by 4 bases and J by 4 bases, with 13 bases between the two germline ends. CDR1 and CDR2 (germline): KGHSH, LQKENI. The CDR3 length is 14 residues. With regard to this clone: Antigen specificity is unknown.

Assay: immunoSEQ multiplex PCR; the TCRdb copy retains only in-frame clones and omits some. Of some 82,000 clones listed, just under 95% are singletons. This clonotype was sampled from a person between 25 and 69 years old in good health. The chain combines TRBV18 with TRBJ1-1; D might be TRBD1 (5 bases). Sequenced: naive CD4+ T cells from blood. Noted subset: CD45RO-negative CD62L-positive naive CD4 T cells. The CDR3 DNA sequence: TGTGCCAGCTCACTCAGGGAAGAGGTCACTGAAGCTTTCTTT. It translates to CASSLREEVTEAFF. The variable domain in full, with the rest retrieved from reference TRBV18 and TRBJ1-1, is NAGVMQNPRHLVRRRGQEARLRCSPMKGHSHVYWYRQLPEEGLKFMVYLQKENIIDESGMPKERFSAEFPKEGPSILRIQQVVRGDSAAYFCASSLREEVTEAFFGQGTRLTVV.